This is a list of T cell receptor beta chains from one sample in a study of human T cells and chemical hapten exposure. In TCRdb, the RACE reads were re-called with MiXCR into one record per CDR3 protein. The profile shows tens of thousands of distinct CDR3 sequences, approximately 10% of them singletons. The specimen comprised whole blood, sampled in connection with sensitization to the hapten diphenylcyclopropenone (DPC). These receptors were taken from a woman aged 45-60 years with alopecia areata. Some clones in this sample may be carry-over from other donors' samples. Both conserved end residues are part of each CDR3. The D gene is left open where the match is weak. Size values are once, few and many counts, or a class for expanded clones, and some rows have none.

CASSLTGASGANVLTF	TGTGCCAGCAGCTTGACAGGGGCCAGCGGGGCCAACGTCCTGACTTTC	TRBD1	TRBV7-3	TRBJ2-6	-
CAWSVIFSGSSLGSTDTQYF	TGTGCCTGGAGTGTAATATTTTCCGGGAGTTCGCTCGGTAGCACAGATACGCAGTATTTT	-	TRBV30	TRBJ2-3	few
CSVDGRVGGTQYF	TGCAGCGTTGACGGCAGGGTCGGAGGGACCCAGTACTTC	-	TRBV29-1	TRBJ2-5	-
CASSPRIRYEQYF	TGTGCCAGCAGCCCCAGGATACGCTACGAGCAGTACTTC	-	TRBV7-2	TRBJ2-7	few
CSGAVGVATEAFF	TGCAGCGGGGCCGTGGGGGTAGCCACTGAAGCTTTCTTT	-	TRBV29-1	TRBJ1-1	few
CASQALRQSSYEQYF	TGTGCCAGCCAGGCCCTGCGACAGAGCTCCTACGAGCAGTACTTC	-	TRBV2	TRBJ2-7	many
CASSPSDRMGNNEQFF	TGTGCCAGTAGTCCCTCGGACAGGATGGGGAACAATGAGCAGTTCTTC	TRBD1	TRBV19	TRBJ2-1	-
CSVYTGQGMDGYTF	TGCAGCGTTTATACGGGACAGGGGATGGATGGCTACACCTTC	TRBD1	TRBV29-1	TRBJ1-2	many
CATKTGTAYEQYF	TGTGCCACCAAGACAGGGACGGCCTACGAGCAGTACTTC	TRBD1	TRBV6-6	TRBJ2-7	-
CASSRDSGEKLFF	TGTGCCAGCAGCCGGGACAGCGGGGAAAAACTGTTTTTT	TRBD1	TRBV7-2	TRBJ1-4	-
CASKKQGDLNSPLHF	TGTGCCAGCAAGAAACAGGGGGACCTTAATTCACCCCTCCACTTT	TRBD1	TRBV2	TRBJ1-6	-
CASSLSMDSGGNQPQHF	TGTGCCAGCAGCCTTAGCATGGACAGCGGTGGAAATCAGCCCCAGCATTTT	-	TRBV5-5	TRBJ1-5	-
CSALRGLPATEAFF	TGCAGCGCCCTCAGGGGGTTACCGGCGACTGAAGCTTTCTTT	TRBD1	TRBV29-1	TRBJ1-1	few
CASSYTSSSTDTQYF	TGTGCCAGCAGCTATACTAGTTCTAGCACAGATACGCAGTATTTT	-	TRBV7-2	TRBJ2-3	few
CASSLGRKETQYF	TGTGCCAGCAGCTTGGGAAGGAAAGAGACCCAGTACTTC	-	TRBV7-2	TRBJ2-5	-
CASSLASSGGDTQYF	TGTGCCAGCAGTTTAGCATCCAGCGGTGGAGATACGCAGTATTTT	-	TRBV28	TRBJ2-3	few
CATSDGRTSGFSNTGELFF	TGTGCCACCAGTGATGGACGGACTAGCGGGTTCTCGAACACCGGGGAGCTGTTTTTT	TRBD2	TRBV24-1	TRBJ2-2	few
CASSLISGSTDTQYF	TGTGCCAGCAGCTTGATTAGCGGGAGCACAGATACGCAGTATTTT	TRBD2	TRBV7-6	TRBJ2-3	-
CASSLIGSNTDTQYF	TGCGCCAGCAGCTTGATTGGCAGCAACACAGATACGCAGTATTTT	-	TRBV5-1	TRBJ2-3	many
CASTAGVSGRQFF	TGTGCCAGCACCGCGGGGGTGTCGGGGAGGCAGTTCTTC	TRBD2	TRBV7-2	TRBJ2-1	few
CSALRGREGSETQYF	TGCAGTGCCTTGAGAGGGCGGGAGGGCAGTGAGACCCAGTACTTC	TRBD2	TRBV20-1	TRBJ2-5	many
CSADRGSYEQYF	TGCAGTGCTGACAGGGGCTCCTACGAGCAGTACTTC	TRBD1	TRBV20-1	TRBJ2-7	many
CASSQLSVRDRGVWGNEQFF	TGTGCCAGCAGCCAACTAAGTGTAAGGGACAGGGGAGTCTGGGGCAATGAGCAGTTCTTC	TRBD1	TRBV14	TRBJ2-1	-
CASSLRPGPNQPQHF	TGTGCCAGCAGCTTAAGGCCCGGACCTAATCAGCCCCAGCATTTT	-	TRBV7-2	TRBJ1-5	-
CASSLDGPYEQYF	TGTGCCAGCAGCTTAGATGGACCTTACGAGCAGTACTTC	-	TRBV11-2	TRBJ2-7	-
CASSLRTGDGEKLFF	TGCGCCAGCAGCTTACGGACAGGGGACGGCGAAAAACTGTTTTTT	TRBD1	TRBV5-1	TRBJ1-4	-
CTSSLEEGEQFF	TGTACCAGCAGCTTAGAGGAAGGTGAGCAGTTCTTC	-	TRBV11-2	TRBJ2-1	-
CASSFYRGSSNNEQFF	TGCGCCAGCAGCTTCTACAGGGGCAGCTCCAACAATGAGCAGTTCTTC	TRBD1	TRBV5-1	TRBJ2-1	-
CASNGQGHNSPLHF	TGTGCCAGCAACGGACAGGGGCATAATTCACCCCTCCACTTT	TRBD1	TRBV25-1	TRBJ1-6	-
CASTRTSGARTPGNEQFF	TGTGCCAGCACTAGGACTAGCGGGGCCCGAACCCCCGGTAATGAGCAGTTCTTC	TRBD2	TRBV7-8	TRBJ2-1	many
CASRGPRADTQYF	TGTGCCAGCAGGGGACCCCGGGCAGATACGCAGTATTTT	-	TRBV28	TRBJ2-3	-
CASSPQLGAGDVGYEQYF	TGTGCCAGCAGCCCCCAATTAGGCGCGGGGGACGTCGGCTACGAGCAGTACTTC	TRBD2	TRBV5-8	TRBJ2-7	-
CASSYSMNTEAFF	TGTGCCAGCAGTTACTCCATGAACACTGAAGCTTTCTTT	-	TRBV6-5	TRBJ1-1	many
CASGFGELFF	TGTGCCAGCGGGTTTGGGGAGCTGTTTTTT	-	TRBV27	TRBJ2-2	-
CASSYYHSAGNSYNEQFF	TGTGCCAGCAGTTACTACCACTCAGCGGGAAACTCCTACAATGAGCAGTTCTTC	TRBD2	TRBV6-5	TRBJ2-1	few
CASSSSGGAGYTF	TGTGCCAGCAGCTCAAGCGGGGGCGCTGGCTACACCTTC	-	TRBV12-3/TRBV12-4	TRBJ1-2	many
CASSQESVGGGEAFF	TGCGCCAGCAGCCAAGAGTCGGTCGGAGGTGGTGAAGCTTTCTTT	-	TRBV4-3	TRBJ1-1	many
CASSSLAAQPQHF	TGTGCCAGCAGTTCCTTGGCAGCCCAGCCCCAGCATTTT	-	TRBV12-3/TRBV12-4	TRBJ1-5	few
CASSSPGRLGSAFF	TGTGCCAGCAGCTCGCCTGGGAGGTTGGGAAGCGCTTTCTTT	-	TRBV11-3	TRBJ1-1	-
CASSRRQRDQADTQYF	TGTGCCAGCAGCAGGCGTCAAAGGGATCAGGCAGATACGCAGTATTTT	-	TRBV7-3	TRBJ2-3	-
CASKRTSGNPNTGELFF	TGTGCCAGCAAGCGTACTAGCGGGAATCCGAACACCGGGGAGCTGTTTTTT	TRBD2	TRBV6-5	TRBJ2-2	-
CAWNLPAGLATEQYF	TGTGCCTGGAACCTACCGGCGGGACTAGCAACCGAGCAGTACTTC	TRBD2	TRBV30	TRBJ2-7	-
CSVRTGLAGVREQYF	TGCAGCGTTCGGACTGGACTAGCGGGAGTTCGCGAGCAGTACTTC	TRBD2	TRBV29-1	TRBJ2-7	few
CASSAGGQGAYEQFF	TGTGCCAGCAGCGCGGGGGGACAGGGGGCTTATGAGCAGTTCTTC	TRBD1	TRBV5-4	TRBJ2-1	few
CASSHSRGHYGYTF	TGTGCCAGCAGCCATAGCCGCGGCCACTATGGCTACACCTTC	-	TRBV3-1	TRBJ1-2	few
CASSFFSYEQYF	TGTGCCAGCAGTTTCTTTTCCTACGAGCAGTACTTC	-	TRBV6-2/TRBV6-3	TRBJ2-7	-
CAKQGPGNTIYF	TGTGCCAAGCAGGGACCTGGAAACACCATATATTTT	-	TRBV7-3	TRBJ1-3	many
CASSSPEASGIYEQFF	TGTGCCAGCAGTTCCCCGGAGGCTAGCGGGATTTATGAGCAGTTCTTC	TRBD2	TRBV6-6	TRBJ2-1	few
CASSAPHPGVVEAFF	TGTGCCAGCAGTGCCCCCCACCCGGGTGTTGTTGAAGCTTTCTTT	-	TRBV6-4	TRBJ1-1	few
CASTLDADTQYF	TGCGCCAGCACCCTCGACGCAGATACGCAGTATTTT	-	TRBV5-1	TRBJ2-3	few
CSAISLAGVRNEQFF	TGCAGTGCTATCTCACTAGCGGGAGTTCGGAATGAGCAGTTCTTC	TRBD2	TRBV20-1	TRBJ2-1	-
CASSYLAGGPYNEQFF	TGTGCCAGCAGTTATCTAGCGGGAGGGCCCTACAATGAGCAGTTCTTC	TRBD2	TRBV2	TRBJ2-1	few
CASSQIAGGEQYF	TGCGCCAGCAGCCAGATAGCGGGAGGCGAGCAGTACTTC	TRBD2	TRBV4-3	TRBJ2-7	few
CASSPSSGQETQYF	TGTGCCAGCTCACCATCTAGCGGACAAGAGACCCAGTACTTC	TRBD2	TRBV18	TRBJ2-5	-
CAIRQGGDTQYF	TGTGCCATCAGACAGGGCGGAGATACGCAGTATTTT	-	TRBV10-3	TRBJ2-3	-